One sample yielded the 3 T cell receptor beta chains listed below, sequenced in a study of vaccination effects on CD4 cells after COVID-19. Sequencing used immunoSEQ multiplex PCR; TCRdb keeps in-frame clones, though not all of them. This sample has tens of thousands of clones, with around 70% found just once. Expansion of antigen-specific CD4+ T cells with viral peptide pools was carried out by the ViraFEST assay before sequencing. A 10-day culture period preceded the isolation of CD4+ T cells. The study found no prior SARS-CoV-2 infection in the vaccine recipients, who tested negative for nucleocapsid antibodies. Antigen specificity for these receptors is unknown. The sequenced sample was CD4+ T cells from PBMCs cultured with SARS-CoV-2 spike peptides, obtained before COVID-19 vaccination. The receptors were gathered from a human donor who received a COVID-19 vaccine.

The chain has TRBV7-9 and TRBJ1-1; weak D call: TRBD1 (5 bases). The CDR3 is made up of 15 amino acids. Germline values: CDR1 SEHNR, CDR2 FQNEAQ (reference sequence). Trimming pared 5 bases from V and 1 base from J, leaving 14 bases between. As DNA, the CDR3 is TGTGCCAGCAGCCGTGGGGGAGGGACGAACACTGAAGCTTTCTTT. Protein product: CASSRGGGTNTEAFF. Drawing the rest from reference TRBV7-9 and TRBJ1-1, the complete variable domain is DTGVSQNPRHKITKRGQNVTFRCDPISEHNRLYWYRQTLGQGPEFLTYFQNEAQLEKSRLLSDRFSAERPKGSFSTLEIQRTEQGDSAMYLCASSRGGGTNTEAFFGQGTRLTVV.

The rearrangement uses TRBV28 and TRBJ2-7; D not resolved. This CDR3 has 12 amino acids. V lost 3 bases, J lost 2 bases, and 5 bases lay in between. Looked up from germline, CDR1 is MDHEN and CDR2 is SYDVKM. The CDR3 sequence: CASSFGTYEQYF. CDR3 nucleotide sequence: TGTGCCAGCAGTTTTGGGACCTACGAGCAGTACTTC.

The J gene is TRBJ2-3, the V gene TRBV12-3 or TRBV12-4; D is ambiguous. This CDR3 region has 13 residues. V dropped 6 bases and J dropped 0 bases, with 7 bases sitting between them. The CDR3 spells CASRRSSTDTQYF. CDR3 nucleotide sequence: TGTGCCAGCAGACGATCTAGCACAGATACGCAGTATTTT.